The present entry profiles one T cell receptor beta chain with its context. This record comes from a study of Graves' ophthalmopathy and Graves' hyperthyroidism. Transcripts of RNA were the source for amplifying TCR beta CDR3 regions. The workflow started with a first-round RT-PCR run with HTBI primers and then moved on to a second-round multiplex PCR. Via MiXCR, TCRdb re-called the multiplex PCR reads, giving one row per CDR3 protein. The sample lists over a million distinct CDR3 sequences; about 38% were seen once. Pregnant or lactating patients and those with other autoimmune diseases or uncontrolled infections were excluded. Trimming took off 6 bases at V and 9 bases at J, with 18 bases between the two ends. The CDR3 is 14 amino acids. Germline CDR1 DFQATT, CDR2 SNEGSKA (reference sequence).

J is TRBJ1-6 and V is TRBV20-1, with D tentatively TRBD1 (5 bases). This clonotype was sampled from an adult man with Graves' hyperthyroidism. Sequencing input: peripheral blood or thyroid tissue (not recorded which). CDR3 sequence (DNA): TGCAGTGCGCTAGGGGCGGGTGAGAGTTCACCCCTCCACTTT. Translated: CSALGAGESSPLHF.